This T cell receptor (beta chain) appears in the sequencing data of a study of tumor-infiltrating lymphocytes in glioblastoma multiforme (TCRdb year 2017). About the full investigation: The study tested whether intratumoral genomic heterogeneity fosters TIL diversity by jointly investigating somatic mutations, TIL diversity and immune response activity. The research as a whole found: The authors noted that sorting T cells into functional subsets, which was not done in this study, would be a future improvement. Generalizability was limited because only one glioblastoma patient was included in the TCR and somatic mutation analysis. RNA-based TCR sequencing may distort clone frequencies because T cells carry unequal numbers of TCR transcripts.

TCRB libraries were built from RNA via three nested multiplex PCR rounds using a modified ARM-PCR protocol with multiple V-beta primers and a C-beta primer. ProtoScript II Reverse Transcriptase and a C-beta primer were used to synthesize TCRB-specific cDNA from roughly 0.5 ug total RNA. The description of the TCRB libraries did not include any unique molecular identifiers. In the third PCR, barcodes and adapters were added over around 25 cycles using Deep VentR (exo-) polymerase, and bands of 250-500 bp were then gel purified. An Illumina HiSeq 2500 was used to sequence the TCRB libraries with 250 bp paired-end reads. For the original study's pipeline: Reads were cleaned with Trimmomatic, merged with FLASH, assigned V, D and J segments with MiGEC, and analyzed with VDJtools. The Shannon-Wiener diversity index, calculated using VDJtools, was used to quantify repertoire diversity. TCRdb took the public reads, trimmed them with fastp at Q25, ran MiXCR for clone calling and kept in-frame beta chains. Under each unique CDR3 protein, matching rows form one entry showing the most common genes and DNA. The V and J calls and clone size are TCRdb's, not the authors'. The sample table shows some 15,000 distinct CDR3 sequences, and more than 65% are seen once. Clones ranked in the top ten supply around half of the sample.

Per the germline V gene, SGHAT is the CDR1 and FQNNGV is the CDR2. There are 16 amino acids in the CDR3, from cysteine to phenylalanine inclusive. Just the 48-base CDR3 DNA is kept, in frame starting at base 1. Details on this clonotype: Its target antigen remains unknown. At one end, the junction sequence differs from germline, possibly due to a read error.

For each of the roughly 11 tumor samples, the AllPrep DNA/RNA mini kit was used to purify genomic DNA and total RNA simultaneously. Every RNA sample had an RNA integrity number above 6.5 and an OD 260/280 ratio above 1.9. The receptor chain draws on TRBV11-2 and TRBJ2-3; 6 matching bases give a weak D call of TRBD2. This receptor was obtained from a male donor with glioblastoma. Sequencing was performed on brain tumor tissue. The CDR3 sequence is CAGSLSFGGGTDTQYF. The nucleotides read TGTGCCGGCAGCCTCAGTTTCGGGGGAGGCACAGATACGCAGTATTTT.